These T cell receptor beta chains were read from a single sample in a study of human CD8 memory T cell subsets. MiXCR, run by TCRdb on the 5' RACE reads, gives a single entry per CDR3 protein. The sample consists of under 10,000 distinct CDR3 sequences, under 4% of them appearing once. The sequenced sample was CD8+ T cells from PBMCs. The receptors were sampled from a human donor in good health. CDR3s include the opening cysteine and the closing phenylalanine or tryptophan. Fields, in order: V gene, D gene, clone size, J gene, CDR3 protein, CDR3 DNA. The D gene is left open where the match is weak. Expanded clones are given a class, and other clones once, few, many or no size at all.

v_gene: TRBV12-5; d_gene: NA; abundance: many; j_gene: TRBJ1-5; CDR3aa: CASGFSLEQDNQPQHF; CDR3nt: TGTGCTAGTGGTTTCTCCCTGGAGCAAGACAATCAGCCCCAGCATTTT
v_gene: TRBV19; d_gene: NA; abundance: many; j_gene: TRBJ2-2; CDR3aa: CASKIRTGELFF; CDR3nt: TGTGCCAGCAAGATACGAACCGGGGAGCTGTTTTTT
v_gene: TRBV4-1; d_gene: NA; abundance: medium-sized; j_gene: TRBJ2-1; CDR3aa: CASSHLGTNEQFF; CDR3nt: TGCGCCAGCAGCCACCTAGGGACCAATGAGCAGTTCTTC
v_gene: TRBV10-1; d_gene: NA; abundance: many; j_gene: TRBJ2-2; CDR3aa: CASSAGTDTGELFF; CDR3nt: TGCGCCAGCAGTGCCGGGACGGACACCGGGGAGCTGTTTTTT
v_gene: TRBV5-5; d_gene: TRBD1; abundance: NA; j_gene: TRBJ2-7; CDR3aa: CASSIEDRPYEQYF; CDR3nt: TGTGCCAGCAGCATCGAGGACAGGCCGTACGAGCAGTACTTC
v_gene: TRBV19; d_gene: NA; abundance: NA; j_gene: TRBJ1-5; CDR3aa: CASSITTGGIGQPQHF; CDR3nt: TGTGCCAGTAGTATTACCACCGGAGGGATCGGGCAGCCCCAGCATTTT
v_gene: TRBV28; d_gene: TRBD2; abundance: medium-sized; j_gene: TRBJ2-3; CDR3aa: CASSLTTSGSTDTQYF; CDR3nt: TGTGCCAGCAGTTTAACGACTAGCGGGAGCACAGATACGCAGTATTTT
v_gene: TRBV28; d_gene: TRBD1; abundance: NA; j_gene: TRBJ2-2; CDR3aa: CASSKDRGSDTGELFF; CDR3nt: TGTGCCAGCAGTAAGGACAGGGGATCGGACACCGGGGAGCTGTTTTTT
v_gene: TRBV6-6; d_gene: NA; abundance: NA; j_gene: TRBJ2-5; CDR3aa: CASSSTPRGETQYF; CDR3nt: TGTGCCAGCAGTTCTACCCCGAGAGGGGAGACCCAGTACTTC
v_gene: TRBV18; d_gene: NA; abundance: many; j_gene: TRBJ1-2; CDR3aa: CASSPMTRANYGYTF; CDR3nt: TGTGCCAGCTCACCAATGACCAGGGCGAACTATGGCTACACCTTC
v_gene: TRBV20-1; d_gene: TRBD2; abundance: NA; j_gene: TRBJ2-1; CDR3aa: CSATLAGGTYNEQFF; CDR3nt: TGCAGTGCTACCTTAGCGGGGGGGACCTACAATGAGCAGTTCTTC
v_gene: TRBV20-1; d_gene: NA; abundance: few; j_gene: TRBJ2-7; CDR3aa: CSARDEAGSSYEQYF; CDR3nt: TGCAGTGCTAGAGATGAGGCCGGCAGCAGTTACGAGCAGTACTTC
v_gene: TRBV5-1; d_gene: NA; abundance: many; j_gene: TRBJ1-1; CDR3aa: CASSLAGNTEAFF; CDR3nt: TGCGCCAGCAGCTTGGCGGGGAACACTGAAGCTTTCTTT
v_gene: TRBV6-2/TRBV6-3; d_gene: TRBD1; abundance: many; j_gene: TRBJ1-6; CDR3aa: CASSPGTGTSPLHF; CDR3nt: TGTGCCAGCAGCCCCGGGACAGGGACTTCACCCCTCCACTTT
v_gene: TRBV5-1; d_gene: NA; abundance: many; j_gene: TRBJ1-1; CDR3aa: CASSLTGSNTEAFF; CDR3nt: TGCGCCAGCAGCTTGACGGGGAGCAACACTGAAGCTTTCTTT
v_gene: TRBV7-2; d_gene: NA; abundance: once; j_gene: TRBJ1-5; CDR3aa: CVSSQYGNSNQPQHF; CDR3nt: TGTGTCAGCAGCCAGTACGGGAATAGCAATCAGCCCCAGCATTTT
v_gene: TRBV30; d_gene: NA; abundance: medium-sized; j_gene: TRBJ1-1; CDR3aa: CAWSVRRVLNTEAFF; CDR3nt: TGTGCCTGGAGTGTACGGCGGGTCTTGAACACTGAAGCTTTCTTT
v_gene: TRBV13; d_gene: TRBD2; abundance: many; j_gene: TRBJ2-4; CDR3aa: CASGLLAAAKNIQYF; CDR3nt: TGTGCCAGCGGATTACTAGCGGCAGCCAAAAACATTCAGTACTTC
v_gene: TRBV3-1; d_gene: NA; abundance: many; j_gene: TRBJ1-2; CDR3aa: CASSQGSNREPLWGYTF; CDR3nt: TGTGCCAGCAGCCAAGGTTCAAACAGGGAGCCTTTGTGGGGCTACACCTTC
v_gene: TRBV11-2; d_gene: NA; abundance: few; j_gene: TRBJ2-7; CDR3aa: CASSLPTGEQYF; CDR3nt: TGTGCCAGCAGCTTGCCGACAGGCGAGCAGTACTTC
v_gene: TRBV4-3; d_gene: NA; abundance: NA; j_gene: TRBJ1-4; CDR3aa: CASSPHRAGEKLFF; CDR3nt: TGCGCCAGCAGCCCCCACAGGGCGGGGGAAAAACTGTTTTTT
v_gene: TRBV9; d_gene: NA; abundance: many; j_gene: TRBJ1-1; CDR3aa: CASSVGTTNTEAFF; CDR3nt: TGTGCCAGCAGCGTAGGGACGACGAACACTGAAGCTTTCTTT
v_gene: TRBV30; d_gene: NA; abundance: medium-sized; j_gene: TRBJ2-1; CDR3aa: CAWRLGGNEQFF; CDR3nt: TGTGCCTGGAGGCTTGGGGGCAATGAGCAGTTCTTC
v_gene: TRBV12-3/TRBV12-4; d_gene: TRBD2; abundance: many; j_gene: TRBJ2-7; CDR3aa: CASSGTSGVHYEQYF; CDR3nt: TGTGCCAGCAGCGGGACTAGCGGGGTCCACTACGAGCAGTACTTC
v_gene: TRBV7-9; d_gene: NA; abundance: many; j_gene: TRBJ2-4; CDR3aa: CASTPRVLASIQYF; CDR3nt: TGTGCCAGCACGCCTCGGGTCCTCGCGAGCATTCAGTACTTC
v_gene: TRBV6-2/TRBV6-3; d_gene: TRBD2; abundance: few; j_gene: TRBJ2-7; CDR3aa: CASRDFDGLAGTYEQYF; CDR3nt: TGTGCCAGCCGCGATTTCGACGGACTAGCGGGGACCTACGAGCAGTACTTC
v_gene: TRBV12-3/TRBV12-4; d_gene: NA; abundance: NA; j_gene: TRBJ1-3; CDR3aa: CASSPDSASGNTIYF; CDR3nt: TGTGCCAGCAGCCCCGACAGCGCCTCTGGAAACACCATATATTTT